This T cell receptor beta chain stems from a study of cytomegalovirus exposure and HLA in healthy donors. Amplification used 60 Vbeta primers and 13 Jbeta primers. Repertoires were generated with immunoSEQ multiplex PCR, while TCRdb's copy carries only in-frame clones and drops some. Counted here are around 140,000 clones, approximately 82% occurring once; the ten biggest clones make up roughly 9.7%. Sequenced: PBMCs. The receptor was derived from a woman aged 55-70 years in good health and CMV-seropositive.

The chain's CDR3 is CASTSGQDGEQYF. The CDR3 DNA follows: TGTGCCAGCACCTCGGGACAGGACGGCGAGCAGTACTTC. The chain carries TRBV6-6 and TRBJ2-7; the match to TRBD1 covers 8 bases. The V and J ends lost 7 bases and 6 bases, in that order; junction bases with no gene match: 8. Per germline, CDR1 MNHNY and CDR2 SVGAGI (reference sequence). The CDR3 is made up of 13 amino acids.